This T cell receptor beta chain was captured in a study of CD8+ T cells in alopecia areata. Findings of the study overall: Scalp sample data also include resident alphabeta T cells from normal skin. Affected lesional scalp, above all in alopecia totalis/universalis, was more clonal than normal scalp.

cDNA prepared by RNA extraction and subsequent reverse transcription served as the template for sequencing. Profiling relied on immunoSEQ multiplex PCR, and the TCRdb table lists in-frame clones only, not all of them. The repertoire holds 95,000 to 150,000 clones, with around 50% as singletons. The CDR3 has 13 amino acids. Trimming removed 7 bases from V and 5 bases from J, with 12 bases in between. By frequency in the sample, this clone is large. What it recognizes is unknown. Alopecia areata patients had lesional scalp punch biopsies and peripheral blood taken from them. PBMCs yielded sorted CD4+ and CD8+ T cells.

The genes are TRBV23-1 and TRBJ1-5, with a tentative D call TRBD1 (5 bases). TRBV23-1 has ORF status, its function being uncertain. This sequence originates from a human donor with alopecia areata. Sequencing was performed on NKG2D-low CD8+ T cells sorted from blood. The CDR3 nucleotides are TGCGCCAGCAAAAATAGGGGATATCAGCCCCAGCATTTT. Translated: CASKNRGYQPQHF.